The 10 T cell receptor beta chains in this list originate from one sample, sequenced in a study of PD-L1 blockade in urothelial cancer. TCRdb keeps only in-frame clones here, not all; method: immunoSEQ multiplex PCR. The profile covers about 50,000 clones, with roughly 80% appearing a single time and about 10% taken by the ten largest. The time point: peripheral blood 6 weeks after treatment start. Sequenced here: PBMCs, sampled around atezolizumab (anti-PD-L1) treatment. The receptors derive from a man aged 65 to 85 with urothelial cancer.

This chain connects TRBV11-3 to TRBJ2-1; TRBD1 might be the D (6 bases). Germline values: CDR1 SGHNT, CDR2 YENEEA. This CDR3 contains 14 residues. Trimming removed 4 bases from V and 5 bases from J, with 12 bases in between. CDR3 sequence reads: CASSSQGENNEQFF. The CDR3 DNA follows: TGTGCCAGCAGCTCACAGGGTGAGAACAATGAGCAGTTCTTC.

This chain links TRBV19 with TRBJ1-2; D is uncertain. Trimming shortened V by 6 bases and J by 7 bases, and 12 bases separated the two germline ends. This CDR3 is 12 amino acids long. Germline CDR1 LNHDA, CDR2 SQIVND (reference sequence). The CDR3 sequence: CASRISGAGYTF. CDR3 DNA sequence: TGTGCCAGTAGGATCTCGGGTGCTGGCTACACCTTC.

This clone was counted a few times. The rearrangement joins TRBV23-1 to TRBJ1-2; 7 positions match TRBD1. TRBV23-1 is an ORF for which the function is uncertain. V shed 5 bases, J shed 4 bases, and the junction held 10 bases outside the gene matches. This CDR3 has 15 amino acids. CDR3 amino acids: CASSYDRVGIYGYTF. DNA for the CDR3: TGCGCCAGCAGTTACGACAGGGTCGGTATCTATGGCTACACCTTC.

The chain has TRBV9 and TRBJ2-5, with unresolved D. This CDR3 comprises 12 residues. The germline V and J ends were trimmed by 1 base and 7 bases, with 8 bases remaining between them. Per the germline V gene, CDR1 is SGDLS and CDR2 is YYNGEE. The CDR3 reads CASSVRSGTQYF. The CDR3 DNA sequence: TGTGCCAGCAGCGTACGCTCGGGGACCCAGTACTTC.

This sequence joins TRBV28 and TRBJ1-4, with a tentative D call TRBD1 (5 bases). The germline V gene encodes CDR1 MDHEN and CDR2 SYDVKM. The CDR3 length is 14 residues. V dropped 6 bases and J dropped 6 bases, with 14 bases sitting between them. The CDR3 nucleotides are TGTGCCAGCAGCAGAGGGGACTTAGATGAAAAACTGTTTTTT. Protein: CASSRGDLDEKLFF.

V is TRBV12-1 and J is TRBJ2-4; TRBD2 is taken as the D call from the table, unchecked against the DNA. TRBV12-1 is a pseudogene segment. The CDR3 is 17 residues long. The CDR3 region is CASSLGLAGGGKNIQYF. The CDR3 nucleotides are TGTGCCAGCAGCTTGGGACTAGCGGGAGGAGGCAAAAACATTCAGTACTTC.

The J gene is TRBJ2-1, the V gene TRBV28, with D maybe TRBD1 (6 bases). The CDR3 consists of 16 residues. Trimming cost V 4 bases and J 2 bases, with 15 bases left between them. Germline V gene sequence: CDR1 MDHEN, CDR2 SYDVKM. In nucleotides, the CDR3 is TGTGCCAGCAGTTCCCCCGCAGGGGACGCCTACAATGAGCAGTTCTTC. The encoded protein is CASSSPAGDAYNEQFF.

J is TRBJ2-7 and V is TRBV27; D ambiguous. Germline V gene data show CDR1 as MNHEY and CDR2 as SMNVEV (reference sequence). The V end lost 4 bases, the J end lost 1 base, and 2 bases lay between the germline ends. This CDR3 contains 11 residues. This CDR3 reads CASSSSYEQYF. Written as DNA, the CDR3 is TGTGCCAGCAGTTCTTCCTACGAGCAGTACTTC.

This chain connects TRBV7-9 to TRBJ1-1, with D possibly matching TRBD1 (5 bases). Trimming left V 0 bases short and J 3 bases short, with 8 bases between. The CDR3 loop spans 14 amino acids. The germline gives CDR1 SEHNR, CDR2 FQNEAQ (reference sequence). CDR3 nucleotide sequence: TGTGCCAGCAGCTTAGCAGGGGCTCACACTGAAGCTTTCTTT. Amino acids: CASSLAGAHTEAFF.

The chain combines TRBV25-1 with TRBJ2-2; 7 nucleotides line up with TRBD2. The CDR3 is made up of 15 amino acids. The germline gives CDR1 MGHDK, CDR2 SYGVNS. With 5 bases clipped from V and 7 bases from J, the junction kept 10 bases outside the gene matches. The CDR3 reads CASSTREGPIGELFF. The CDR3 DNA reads TGTGCCAGCAGTACAAGGGAGGGTCCGATCGGGGAGCTGTTTTTT.